This passage covers 21 T cell receptor beta chains from one sample sequenced in a study of CDR3 diversity in severe acne. TCRdb independently ran MiXCR on the PCR reads; one entry per CDR3 protein. The sample carries more than 85,000 distinct CDR3 sequences, roughly 49% recorded once. Sequenced sample: blood. These receptors came from a male donor with severe acne vulgaris.

Details on this clonotype: This likely comes from a read error, as the CDR3 has no conserved phenylalanine or tryptophan at its end. The chain uses TRBV10-3 and TRBJ2-1; D possibly corresponds to TRBD2 (6 bases). There are 14 residues in the CDR3. Germline loops: CDR1 ENHRY, CDR2 SYGVKD. The CDR3 sequence: CAISAESAGNEQFS. The CDR3 DNA reads TGTGCAATCAGTGCCGAGTCGGCGGGGAATGAGCAGTTCTCC.

The chain couples TRBV7-9 to TRBJ2-5, with 7 bases matching TRBD1. Germline-derived CDR1 and CDR2 are SEHNR and FQNEAQ (reference sequence). Losses at the gene ends were 6 bases for V and 3 bases for J; bases not matched to a gene: 4. The CDR3 totals 13 residues. In DNA, the CDR3 is TGTGCCAGCAGTTACACAGGGGAAGAGACCCAGTACTTC. Encoded protein: CASSYTGEETQYF.

The V and J genes are TRBV7-2 and TRBJ2-7, with D perhaps matching TRBD2 (6 bases). The CDR3 consists of 15 residues. The V and J ends lost 3 bases and 5 bases respectively, with 17 bases between them. Looked up from germline, CDR1 is SGHTA and CDR2 is FQGNSA. This CDR3 is CASSFGTPRAHEQYF. The CDR3 DNA reads TGTGCCAGCAGCTTTGGGACTCCCCGAGCTCACGAGCAGTACTTC.

Only one count was recorded for this clonotype. The chain joins TRBV2 to TRBJ1-6; 7 bases line up with TRBD1. This CDR3 has 18 amino acids. Germline V gene lookup returns CDR1 SNHLY and CDR2 FYNNEI. V trimming: 6 bases; J trimming: 4 bases; junction bases outside the gene matches: 15. In nucleotides, the CDR3 is TGTGCCAGCAGGAAACCGGGACAGTCTTTCCTTTATAATTCACCCCTCCACTTT. Protein: CASRKPGQSFLYNSPLHF.

This clonotype was recorded a few times. The chain uses TRBV25-1 and TRBJ1-5; D not certain. From germline, CDR1 is MGHDK and CDR2 SYGVNS. V was clipped by 1 base and J by 4 bases, with 11 bases between them. This CDR3 region has 15 residues. CDR3 DNA sequence: TGTGCCAGCAGTGAATCAGGAGGACCGAATCAGCCCCAGCATTTT. It encodes CASSESGGPNQPQHF. The variable domain in full, completed from reference TRBV25-1 and TRBJ1-5, reads EADIYQTPRYLVIGTGKKITLECSQTMGHDKMYWYQQDPGMELHLIHYSYGVNSTEKGDLSSESTVSRIRTEHFPLTLESARPSHTSQYLCASSESGGPNQPQHFGDGTRLSIL.

The chain employs TRBV10-3 and TRBJ2-7; D perhaps matches TRBD2 (5 bases). The V end was cut by 6 bases, the J end by 4 bases, with 10 bases between. This CDR3 has 12 residues. Germline V gene data show CDR1 as ENHRY and CDR2 as SYGVKD. The chain's CDR3 is CAISIGGYEQYF. For the CDR3, the DNA is TGTGCCATCAGCATAGGAGGATACGAGCAGTACTTC.

There are a few counts of this clonotype. V usage is TRBV2 and J usage is TRBJ1-5; tentatively, D is TRBD1 (6 bases). This CDR3 spans 12 amino acids. V was cut by 8 bases and J by 4 bases, with 9 bases left in between. In germline, CDR1 is SNHLY, CDR2 FYNNEI. The CDR3 loop reads CASGQLNQPQHF. The CDR3 DNA is TGTGCCAGCGGACAGTTGAATCAGCCCCAGCATTTT.

About this clonotype: A much larger clone differs by one base, so this may be a read error. The rearrangement links TRBV5-4 to TRBJ2-6, with a possible D match to TRBD1 (6 bases). The length of the CDR3 is 17 residues. V was trimmed by 2 bases and J by 2 bases, leaving 14 bases between them. Germline V gene lookup returns CDR1 SGHNT and CDR2 YYREEE (reference sequence). CDR3 in amino acids: CASSFNRASPGANVLTF. The CDR3 nucleotides are TGTGCCAGCAGCTTTAACAGGGCTAGCCCTGGGGCCAACGTCCTGACTTTC. The full variable domain, completed using reference TRBV5-4 and TRBJ2-6, is ETGVTQSPTHLIKTRGQQVTLRCSSQSGHNTVSWYQQALGQGPQFIFQYYREEENGRGNFPPRFSGLQFPNYSSELNVNALELDDSALYLCASSFNRASPGANVLTFGAGSRLTVL.

This rearrangement joins TRBV9 to TRBJ2-5; TRBD1 matches at 9 bases. The V gene's germline CDR1 is SGDLS and CDR2 YYNGEE. V was clipped by 3 bases and J by 5 bases; unmatched bases: 11. The length of the CDR3 is 16 residues. CDR3 loop: CASSAIGTGTGETQYF. The CDR3 DNA sequence: TGTGCCAGCAGCGCTATCGGGACAGGGACGGGGGAGACCCAGTACTTC.

This chain uses TRBV7-9 with TRBJ1-2, with D unresolved. V was trimmed by 1 base and J by 6 bases, leaving 9 bases between them. Per the germline V gene, CDR1 is SEHNR and CDR2 is FQNEAQ (reference sequence). The CDR3 loop spans 13 amino acids. The CDR3 loop is CASSLVPWDGYTF. The CDR3 region has the DNA TGTGCCAGCAGCTTAGTTCCCTGGGATGGCTACACCTTC.

The J gene is TRBJ2-3, the V gene TRBV10-2; 16 bases map to TRBD2. The CDR3 loop spans 16 amino acids. The ends lost 6 bases at V and 3 bases at J; junction bases unmatched: 3. Looked up from germline, CDR1 is WSHSY and CDR2 is SAAADI. The chain's CDR3 is CASRGTSGRGTDTQYF. CDR3 DNA sequence: TGCGCCAGCAGGGGGACTAGCGGGAGGGGAACAGATACGCAGTATTTT.

The chain links TRBV20-1 to TRBJ2-7; 9 positions agree with TRBD2. In germline, CDR1 is DFQATT, CDR2 SNEGSKA (reference sequence). The CDR3 sequence is 13 residues long. The V gene end was trimmed by 5 bases and the J gene end by 2 bases; junction bases not matched to a gene: 4. CDR3 bases: TGCAGTGCTGAGCCTAGCGGGGCCTACGAGCAGTACTTC. This translates into CSAEPSGAYEQYF.

Here the CDR3 reads CASTNSLTYEQYF. CDR3 sequence (DNA): TGTGCCAGCACCAACTCCCTAACCTACGAGCAGTACTTC. The rearrangement joins TRBV12-3 or TRBV12-4 to TRBJ2-7; D is uncertain. This CDR3 region has 13 residues. Trimming took off 7 bases at V and 2 bases at J, with 12 bases between the two ends.

This clonotype is a singleton in its sample. At one of its ends the junction is not consistent with the germline gene, which may arise from a read error. The V call is TRBV10-2, the J call TRBJ2-2; D is ambiguous. Germline V gene data show CDR1 as WSHSY and CDR2 as SAAADI. CDR3 size: 13 residues. The CDR3, as DNA: TGTGCCAGCAGCGTTGTATGGACCGGGGAGCTGTTTTTT. This sequence encodes CASSVVWTGELFF.

Regarding this clonotype: One end of the junction varies from germline; a read error may be responsible. The chain joins TRBV6-9 to TRBJ2-7; 10 nucleotides agree with TRBD2. The CDR3 length is 14 residues. Germline-derived CDR1 and CDR2 are MNHGY and SVAAGI. The CDR3 DNA sequence: TGTGCCAGCAGTATAGCGGGAGGAGGTTACGAGCAGCACTTC. Translated: CASSIAGGGYEQHF.

This clonotype was recorded a few times. This chain joins TRBV10-3 and TRBJ1-1; D gene uncertain. The CDR3 length is 13 residues. Germline lookup yields CDR1 ENHRY and CDR2 SYGVKD. V lost 11 bases and J lost 2, with 15 bases in between. The CDR3 spells CAATMPGNTEAFF. CDR3 nucleotide sequence: TGTGCCGCCACCATGCCGGGTAACACTGAAGCTTTCTTT.

The V call is TRBV6-4, the J call TRBJ1-2; TRBD1 is a possible D gene (5 bases). CDR1 MRHNA and CDR2 SNTAGT come from the germline V gene. This CDR3 region has 14 residues. Deletions cut 8 bases from V and 4 bases from J, with 17 bases between. CDR3 amino acids: CASETGDGGYGYTF. CDR3 DNA: TGTGCCAGCGAGACCGGGGACGGGGGCTATGGCTACACCTTC.

The chain couples TRBV18 to TRBJ1-1; D unclear. This CDR3 contains 16 residues. Germline loops: CDR1 KGHSH, CDR2 LQKENI. The V and J ends lost 3 bases and 1 base respectively, with 15 bases between them. This CDR3 reads CASSPRGKGSNTEAFF. The DNA of the CDR3 is TGTGCCAGCTCACCTCGGGGAAAAGGATCGAACACTGAAGCTTTCTTT.

This clonotype was seen only a few times. This chain uses TRBV19 with TRBJ1-5; no definite D call. Germline lookup yields CDR1 LNHDA and CDR2 SQIVND (reference sequence). The CDR3 loop spans 14 amino acids. The germline V and J ends were trimmed by 6 bases and 6 bases, with 15 bases remaining between them. CDR3 in amino acids: CASSGQRFGQPQHF. CDR3 nucleotides: TGTGCCAGTAGCGGCCAGCGTTTTGGTCAGCCCCAGCATTTT.

This clonotype has ten or more counts. The chain employs TRBV9 and TRBJ2-3; the match to TRBD2 covers 8 bases. CDR3 size: 15 residues. V shed 4 bases and J 2 bases; nucleotides not matched to a gene: 6. The germline V gene encodes CDR1 SGDLS and CDR2 YYNGEE. This chain's CDR3 is CASSPRGGLTDTQYF. Here the CDR3 DNA reads TGTGCCAGCAGCCCTCGGGGGGGCCTCACAGATACGCAGTATTTT.

On this clonotype itself: The CDR3 end shows no conserved phenylalanine or tryptophan, and so a read error is likely. The V call is TRBV4-2, the J call TRBJ1-1; D is undetermined. Per the germline V gene, CDR1 is LGHNA and CDR2 is YNFKEQ. The CDR3 extends over 14 amino acids. Trimming took off 0 bases at V and 2 bases at J, with 7 bases between the two ends. CDR3 amino acids: CASSQDPRNTEAFS. The CDR3 DNA reads TGTGCCAGCAGCCAAGATCCCAGAAACACTGAAGCTTTCTCT.